Following are 20 T cell receptor beta chains from one sample sequenced in a study of cytomegalovirus exposure and HLA in healthy donors. The PCR used 60 Vbeta and 13 Jbeta primers. Sequenced by immunoSEQ multiplex PCR; TCRdb stores in-frame clones only, minus some. The sample includes some 200,000 clones, less than 90% seen only once; the top ten take 1.5% to 2%. Sequences were obtained from PBMCs. Receptors originate from a man aged 50 or older in good health and CMV-seronegative.

For the CDR3, the DNA is TGTGCCAGCAGCCAAGGACTAGCGGGGGACAATGAGCAGTTCTTC. Translating gives CASSQGLAGDNEQFF. The chain is built from TRBV4-2 and TRBJ2-1; 12 nucleotides agree with TRBD2. V was clipped by 1 base and J by 5 bases; unmatched bases: 0. CDR1 LGHNA and CDR2 YNFKEQ come from the germline V gene. This CDR3 has 15 residues.

The J gene is TRBJ2-1, the V gene TRBV2, with D possibly matching TRBD2 (6 bases). This CDR3 spans 18 amino acids. Germline CDR1 reads SNHLY; CDR2 reads FYNNEI. Trimming removed 6 bases at V and 1 base at J, with 22 bases between. The CDR3 sequence: CASSPGGVSRVSYNEQFF. CDR3 DNA: TGTGCCAGCAGCCCCGGAGGGGTCTCCCGAGTATCCTACAATGAGCAGTTCTTC.

The CDR3 DNA reads as TGTGCCAGTAGTACGGACAGGTCTAGGGGAGATACGCAGTATTTT. This gives the protein CASSTDRSRGDTQYF. The chain recombines TRBV19 with TRBJ2-3; TRBD1 aligns across 7 bases. CDR1 and CDR2 from the germline V gene are LNHDA and SQIVND (reference sequence). The CDR3 totals 15 residues. With 4 bases clipped from V and 5 bases from J, the junction kept 9 bases outside the gene matches.

This clone was found a few times. The chain joins TRBV5-1 to TRBJ2-6; D is unclear. In germline, CDR1 is SGHRS, CDR2 YFSETQ. With 3 bases removed from V and 0 bases from J, the gap between germline ends came to 7 bases. The CDR3 loop spans 15 amino acids. As DNA, the CDR3 is TGCGCCAGCAGCTCACACGTCTCTGGGGCCAACGTCCTGACTTTC. Its protein product is CASSSHVSGANVLTF.

This chain uses TRBV7-2 with TRBJ2-3, with 10 positions matching TRBD2. The length of the CDR3 is 14 residues. V shed 6 bases and J 5 bases; nucleotides not matched to a gene: 5. Germline V CDR1 and CDR2: SGHTA, FQGNSA. The CDR3 is CASRPSGGRDTQYF. The CDR3 region has the DNA TGTGCCAGCAGGCCTAGCGGGGGCAGAGATACGCAGTATTTT.

The chain combines TRBV5-6 with TRBJ1-1; D is possibly TRBD1 (5 bases). CDR3 size: 12 residues. Trimming pared 3 bases from V and 7 bases from J, leaving 10 bases between. In germline, CDR1 is SGHDT, CDR2 YYEEEE. CDR3: CASSSGLLEAFF. In nucleotides, the CDR3 is TGTGCCAGCAGCTCAGGGCTTCTTGAAGCTTTCTTT.

The chain uses TRBV6-6 and TRBJ1-1; no firm D call. CDR1 and CDR2 from the germline V gene are MNHNY and SVGAGI (reference sequence). The CDR3 is 15 amino acids. V was shortened by 4 bases and J by 3 bases, with 15 bases between the two germline ends. CDR3 amino acids: CASSSLGRADTEAFF. CDR3 coding DNA: TGTGCCAGCAGTTCCCTGGGGAGGGCTGACACTGAAGCTTTCTTT.

Concerning this clone: At one of its ends the junction is not consistent with the germline gene, which may arise from a read error. The chain employs TRBV7-7 and TRBJ1-2, with 8 bases matching TRBD1. This CDR3 contains 13 residues. Germline V gene lookup returns CDR1 SSHAT and CDR2 FNYEAQ (reference sequence). CDR3 in DNA: TGTGCTAGCAGCGAACAGGGGGGGTATGGCTACACCTTC. It codes for CASSEQGGYGYTF.

The chain combines TRBV29-1 with TRBJ2-1; 13 bases fit TRBD2. The V gene's germline CDR1 is SQVTM and CDR2 ANQGSEA. This CDR3 contains 15 residues. V dropped 3 bases and J dropped 7; count of bases not matched to a gene: 6. The CDR3 sequence is CSVDWGLAGSNEQFF. The CDR3 bases are TGCAGCGTTGATTGGGGACTAGCGGGGTCGAATGAGCAGTTCTTC.

The V gene is TRBV28, the J gene TRBJ1-1, with D perhaps matching TRBD1 (5 bases). The CDR3 is 14 amino acids. Trimming left V 2 bases short and J 0 bases short, with 7 bases between. Germline CDR1 MDHEN, CDR2 SYDVKM. The CDR3, as DNA: TGTGCCAGCAGTTTACAGGGCCTGAACACTGAAGCTTTCTTT. Translated: CASSLQGLNTEAFF.

This chain connects TRBV18 to TRBJ1-3, with no clear D. Germline CDR1 is KGHSH and CDR2 is LQKENI. The V end lost 2 bases, the J end lost 4 bases, and 9 bases lay between the germline ends. The CDR3 consists of 14 residues. The CDR3 reads CASSPSRFGNTIYF. The CDR3 DNA sequence: TGTGCCAGCTCACCAAGTAGATTCGGAAACACCATATATTTT.

The V call is TRBV28, the J call TRBJ2-1; 8 nucleotides align to TRBD2. The V and J ends lost 3 bases and 0 bases, in that order; junction bases with no gene match: 4. CDR1 is MDHEN, CDR2 SYDVKM, per germline. The CDR3 has 16 amino acids. The CDR3 DNA reads TGTGCCAGCAGTTTGGGTAGCGGGAACTCCTACAATGAGCAGTTCTTC. Translated, it gives CASSLGSGNSYNEQFF.

This clone was seen only a few times. The chain couples TRBV7-9 to TRBJ2-3; 7 bases agree with TRBD2. In germline, CDR1 is SEHNR, CDR2 FQNEAQ (reference sequence). Trimming took 6 bases from V and 3 from J; bases not matched to a gene: 15. The CDR3 consists of 17 residues. The CDR3 spells CASRNLGGIRGTDTQYF. CDR3 nucleotide sequence: TGTGCCAGCAGAAATTTGGGGGGGATCCGTGGGACAGATACGCAGTATTTT.

This clone came up a few times. The chain carries TRBV5-1 and TRBJ2-6; 10 bases fit TRBD2. V was pared by 7 bases and J by 0 bases, with 10 bases of the junction left unmatched. Germline CDR1 and CDR2: SGHRS and YFSETQ. This CDR3 has 18 residues. This chain's CDR3 is CASGRTSGISSGANVLTF. The CDR3 DNA is TGCGCCAGCGGACGGACTAGCGGAATTTCCTCTGGGGCCAACGTCCTGACTTTC.

The chain is built from TRBV5-1 and TRBJ2-1, with 8 bases identical to TRBD1. After removal of 7 bases from V and 7 bases from J, the junction contained 4 bases not matched to a gene. The CDR3 contains 12 residues. CDR1 is SGHRS, CDR2 YFSETQ, per germline. CDR3 sequence reads: CASWRQGNEQFF. DNA of the CDR3: TGCGCCAGCTGGAGACAGGGGAATGAGCAGTTCTTC.

The rearrangement joins TRBV7-3 to TRBJ2-7, with D possibly TRBD2 on 5 matching bases. There are 16 residues in the CDR3. Per germline, CDR1 SGHTA and CDR2 FQGTGA. Between the trimmed V and J ends, which lost 1 base and 0 bases, there was a span of 13 bases. The CDR3 DNA reads as TGTGCCAGCAGCTTAAATCGGAGGAGCGACTCCTACGAGCAGTACTTC. It codes for CASSLNRRSDSYEQYF.

The V and J genes are TRBV7-2 and TRBJ2-3; D might be TRBD1 (5 bases). Per the germline V gene, CDR1 is SGHTA and CDR2 is FQGNSA. The CDR3 loop spans 14 amino acids. Trimming pared 3 bases from V and 2 bases from J, leaving 9 bases between. CDR3 sequence (DNA): TGTGCCAGCAGCTTGTCCAGGGCCACAGATACGCAGTATTTT. Residues: CASSLSRATDTQYF.

The rearrangement joins TRBV10-3 to TRBJ1-5; 8 positions agree with TRBD1. The CDR3 extends over 15 amino acids. Germline V gene lookup returns CDR1 ENHRY and CDR2 SYGVKD. Germline trimming cut 3 bases from V and 6 bases from J; bases unmatched to any gene: 7. CDR3 amino acids: CAISDPDRAGQPQHF. Here the CDR3 DNA reads TGTGCCATCAGTGACCCGGACAGGGCGGGTCAGCCCCAGCATTTT.

The chain employs TRBV7-6 and TRBJ1-1; possible D gene TRBD1, 5 bases. Between the trimmed V and J ends, which lost 3 bases and 8 bases, there was a span of 10 bases. Germline CDR1 reads SGHVS; CDR2 reads FNYEAQ. CDR3 length: 12 amino acids. The CDR3 is CASSLRRGEAFF. Here the CDR3 DNA reads TGTGCCAGCAGCTTGCGACGGGGGGAAGCTTTCTTT.

This sequence joins TRBV11-2 and TRBJ2-1, with D possibly matching TRBD2 (5 bases). Germline V lookup: CDR1 SGHAT, CDR2 FQNNGV. V lost 6 bases and J lost 2, with 17 bases in between. The CDR3 is 16 residues long. The DNA for the CDR3 is TGTGCCAGCAGTAAAGGCCCGGACTTGGCCTACAATGAGCAGTTCTTC. The encoded protein is CASSKGPDLAYNEQFF.